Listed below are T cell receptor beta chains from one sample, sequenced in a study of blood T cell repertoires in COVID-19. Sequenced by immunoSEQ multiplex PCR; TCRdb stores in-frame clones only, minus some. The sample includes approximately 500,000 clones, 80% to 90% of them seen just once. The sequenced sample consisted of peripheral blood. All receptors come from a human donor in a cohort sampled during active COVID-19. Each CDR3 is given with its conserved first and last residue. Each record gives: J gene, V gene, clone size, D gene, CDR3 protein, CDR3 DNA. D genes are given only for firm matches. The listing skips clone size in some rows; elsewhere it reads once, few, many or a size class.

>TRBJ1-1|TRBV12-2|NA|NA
CASRLANHRGLVMNTEAFF
TGTGCAAGTCGCTTAGCTAATCACAGGGGGCTCGTGATGAACACTGAAGCTTTCTTT
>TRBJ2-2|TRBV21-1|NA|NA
CASSKMLTSGSPIGELFF
TGTGCCAGCAGCAAAATGTTAACTAGCGGGAGTCCAATCGGGGAGCTGTTTTTT
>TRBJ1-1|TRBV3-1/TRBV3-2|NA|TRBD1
CASSQGPTPGQPREAFF
TGTGCCAGCAGCCAAGGACCAACGCCGGGACAGCCTAGAGAAGCTTTCTTT
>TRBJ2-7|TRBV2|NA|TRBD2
CASRTSGGSYEQYF
TGTGCCAGTAGAACTAGCGGGGGTAGCTACGAGCAGTACTTC
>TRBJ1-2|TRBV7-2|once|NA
CASSFLRDGYTF
TGTGCCAGCAGCTTCCTAAGAGATGGCTACACCTTC
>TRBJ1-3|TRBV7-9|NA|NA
CASSSNSGSGNTIYF
TGTGCCAGCAGCTCGAACTCAGGGTCTGGAAACACCATATATTTT
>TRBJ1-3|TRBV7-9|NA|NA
CASSLSGGVGNTIYF
TGTGCCAGCAGCCTCTCGGGGGGGGTCGGAAACACCATATATTTT
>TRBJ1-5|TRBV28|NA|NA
CASSLIPFSNQPQHF
TGTGCCAGCAGTTTAATCCCATTTAGCAATCAGCCCCAGCATTTT
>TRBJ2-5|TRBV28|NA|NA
CASSLRSGRETQYF
TGTGCCAGCAGTTTAAGATCAGGGAGGGAGACCCAGTACTTC
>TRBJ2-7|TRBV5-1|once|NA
CASSLATSPSYEQYF
TGCGCCAGCAGCTTGGCCACAAGTCCCTCCTACGAGCAGTACTTC
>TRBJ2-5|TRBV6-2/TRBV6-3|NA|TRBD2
CASSYRGSKKTQYF
TGTGCCAGCAGTTACCGCGGGAGTAAGAAGACCCAGTACTTC
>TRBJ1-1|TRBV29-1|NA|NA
CSVTLNKNTEAFF
TGCAGCGTTACCCTGAACAAGAACACTGAAGCTTTCTTT
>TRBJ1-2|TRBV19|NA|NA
CASSIGRGGGYTF
TGTGCCAGTAGTATCGGCAGGGGTGGTGGCTACACCTTC
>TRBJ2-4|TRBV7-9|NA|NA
CASSQGGVIQYF
TGTGCCAGCAGCCAAGGAGGGGTCATTCAGTACTTC
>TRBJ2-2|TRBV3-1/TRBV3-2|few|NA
CASSQRGTGELFF
TGTGCCAGCAGCCAAAGGGGGACCGGGGAGCTGTTTTTT
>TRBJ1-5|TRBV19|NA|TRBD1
CASRGGTGATYSNQPQHF
TGTGCCAGTAGGGGAGGGACAGGGGCGACGTATAGCAATCAGCCCCAGCATTTT
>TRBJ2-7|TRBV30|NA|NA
CAWSRARANEQYF
TGTGCCTGGTCCCGGGCCAGGGCCAACGAGCAGTACTTC
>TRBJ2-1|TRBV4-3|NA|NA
CASSQDGRPYNEQFF
TGCGCCAGCAGCCAAGACGGCAGGCCCTACAATGAGCAGTTCTTC
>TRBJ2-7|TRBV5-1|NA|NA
CASSLTGLSPYEQYF
TGCGCCAGCAGCTTAACAGGGCTTAGCCCCTACGAGCAGTACTTC
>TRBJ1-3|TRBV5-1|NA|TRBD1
CASSLTETGSSGNTIYF
TGCGCCAGCAGCTTGACTGAGACAGGGAGCTCCGGAAACACCATATATTTT
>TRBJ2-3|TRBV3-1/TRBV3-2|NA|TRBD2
CASSQDLASGRDTQYF
TGTGCCAGCAGCCAAGATTTGGCTAGCGGGAGGGATACGCAGTATTTT
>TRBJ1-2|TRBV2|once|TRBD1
CASSTGQVYGYTF
TGTGCCAGCAGTACGGGACAGGTCTATGGCTACACCTTC
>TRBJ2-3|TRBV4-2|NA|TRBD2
CASSQEGRRASGSLADTQYF
TGTGCCAGCAGCCAAGAAGGACGTAGGGCTAGCGGGAGTCTAGCAGATACGCAGTATTTT
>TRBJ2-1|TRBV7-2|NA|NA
CASSLRQDPYNEQFF
TGTGCCAGCAGCCTTAGACAGGATCCCTACAATGAGCAGTTCTTC
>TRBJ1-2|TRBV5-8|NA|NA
CASSGTGFGYTF
TGTGCCAGCAGCGGTACAGGGTTTGGCTACACCTTC
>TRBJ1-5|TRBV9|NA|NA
CASSVELDQPQHF
TGTGCCAGCAGCGTAGAACTCGATCAGCCCCAGCATTTT
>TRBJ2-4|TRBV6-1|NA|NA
CASSEGGLGEVQYF
TGTGCCAGCAGTGAAGGAGGTCTGGGTGAGGTTCAGTACTTC
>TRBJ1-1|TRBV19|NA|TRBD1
CASSGQAKVPEAFF
TGTGCCAGTAGCGGACAGGCCAAGGTCCCTGAAGCTTTCTTT
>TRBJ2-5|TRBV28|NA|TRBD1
CASSQDRGLETQYF
TGTGCCAGCTCGCAAGACAGGGGCCTCGAGACCCAGTACTTC
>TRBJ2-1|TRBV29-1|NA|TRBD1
CSVRTGYNEQFF
TGCAGCGTTCGGACAGGATACAATGAGCAGTTCTTC
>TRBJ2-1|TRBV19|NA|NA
CASSIGLKPNEQFF
TGTGCCAGTAGTATTGGGCTCAAACCCAATGAGCAGTTCTTC
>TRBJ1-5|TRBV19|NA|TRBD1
CASNYLTGTANQPQHF
TGTGCCAGTAATTACTTAACCGGGACAGCGAATCAGCCCCAGCATTTT
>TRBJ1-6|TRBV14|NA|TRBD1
CASSQGSTGRNSPLHF
TGTGCCAGCAGCCAAGGATCGACAGGGCGAAATTCACCCCTCCACTTT
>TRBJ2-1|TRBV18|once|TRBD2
CASSPPASGRNNEQFF
TGTGCCAGCTCACCCCCGGCTAGCGGGAGAAACAATGAGCAGTTCTTC
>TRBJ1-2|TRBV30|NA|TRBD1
CAWSLDRVNGYTF
TGTGCCTGGAGTTTGGACAGGGTGAATGGCTACACCTTC
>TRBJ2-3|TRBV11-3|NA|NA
CASSLTADTQYF
TGTGCCAGCAGCCTCACAGCAGATACGCAGTATTTT
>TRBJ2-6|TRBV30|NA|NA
CAWSVTRPSGANVLTF
TGTGCCTGGAGTGTGACACGTCCCTCTGGGGCCAACGTCCTGACTTTC
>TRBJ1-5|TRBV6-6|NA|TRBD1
CASSRDRASNQPQHF
TGTGCCAGCAGTCGAGACAGGGCTAGCAATCAGCCCCAGCATTTT
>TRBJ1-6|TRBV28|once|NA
CASSLFLETGTLYNSPLHF
TGTGCCAGCAGTTTATTCTTAGAAACAGGGACCCTATATAATTCACCCCTCCACTTT
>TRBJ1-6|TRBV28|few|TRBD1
CASSRPGQGNSPLHF
TGTGCCAGCAGTCGACCGGGACAGGGGAATTCACCCCTCCACTTT
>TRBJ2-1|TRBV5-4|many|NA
CASSFSTGEQFF
TGTGCCAGCAGCTTTAGTACGGGTGAGCAGTTCTTC
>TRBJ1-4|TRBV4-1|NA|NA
CASSQAGVPKLFF
TGCGCCAGCAGCCAAGCCGGGGTCCCAAAACTGTTTTTT
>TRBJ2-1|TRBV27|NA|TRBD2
CASFPPLAGAVREQFF
TGTGCCAGCTTTCCCCCTCTAGCGGGAGCGGTTCGTGAGCAGTTCTTC
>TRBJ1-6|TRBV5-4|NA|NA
CASSLGQWSSPLHF
TGTGCCAGCAGCTTGGGACAGTGGAGTTCACCCCTCCACTTT
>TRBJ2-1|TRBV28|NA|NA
CASSLSQMAGPNNEQFF
TGTGCCAGCAGTTTATCCCAAATGGCGGGACCCAACAATGAGCAGTTCTTC
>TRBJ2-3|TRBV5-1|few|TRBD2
CASSSLAALSTDTQYF
TGCGCCAGCAGCTCTCTAGCGGCGCTAAGCACAGATACGCAGTATTTT
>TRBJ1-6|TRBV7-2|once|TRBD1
CASRPDGTALYSPLHF
TGTGCCAGCCGCCCCGACGGGACAGCCTTATATTCACCCCTCCACTTT
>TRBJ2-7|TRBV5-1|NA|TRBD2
CASSLLRREGEQYF
TGCGCCAGCAGCTTGTTACGAAGGGAGGGCGAGCAGTACTTC
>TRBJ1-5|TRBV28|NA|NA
CASRPGQHNQPQHF
TGTGCCAGCAGGCCAGGACAGCACAATCAGCCCCAGCATTTT
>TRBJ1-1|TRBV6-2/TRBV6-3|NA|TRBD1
CASSYTPTGFNTEAFF
TGTGCCAGCAGTTACACCCCGACAGGGTTTAACACTGAAGCTTTCTTT
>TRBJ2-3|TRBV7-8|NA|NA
CASSPRDYDRTDTQYF
TGTGCCAGCAGCCCCCGCGACTACGACCGCACAGATACGCAGTATTTT
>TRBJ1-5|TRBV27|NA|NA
CASSFNGGNQPQHF
TGTGCCAGCAGTTTCAACGGGGGCAATCAGCCCCAGCATTTT
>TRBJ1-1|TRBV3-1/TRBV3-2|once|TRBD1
CASSAAPGQMNTEAFF
TGTGCCAGCAGCGCCGCCCCGGGACAGATGAACACTGAAGCTTTCTTT
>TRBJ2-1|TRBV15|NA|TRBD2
CATSRDSGTGGRYNEQFF
TGTGCCACCAGCAGAGATTCCGGGACGGGAGGAAGGTACAATGAGCAGTTCTTC
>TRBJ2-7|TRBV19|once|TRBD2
CASSIMGTSVFEQYF
TGTGCCAGTAGTATAATGGGGACTAGCGTCTTCGAGCAGTACTTC